These T cell receptor beta chains were read from a single sample in a study of T cell responses to AZD1222 COVID-19 vaccine. Clones were read by immunoSEQ multiplex PCR, and TCRdb kept only the in-frame ones, dropping some. Of around 100,000 clones listed, approximately 90% are singletons. Sequences were derived from peripheral blood, sampled on day 0 of AZD1222 vaccination. The receptors here all came from an adult in good health. The CDR3 runs from the conserved cysteine through the conserved F or W. The order of the fields is V gene, clone size, D gene, J gene, CDR3 DNA, CDR3 protein. The D gene is left open where the match is weak. A clone size is listed for some rows: how often the clone was seen (once, few, many), or a class if it is expanded.

TRBV5-5,NA,NA,TRBJ2-7,TGTGCCAGCAGCGTGGGACCTACCTACTCCTACGAGCAGTACTTC,CASSVGPTYSYEQYF
TRBV2,NA,TRBD2,TRBJ2-2,TGTGCCAGCAGTGAAGGGGAGGGAGCCGGGGAGCTGTTTTTT,CASSEGEGAGELFF
TRBV6-5,NA,NA,TRBJ2-4,TGTGCCAGCAGTTACTCGCCGATAGCCAAAAACATTCAGTACTTC,CASSYSPIAKNIQYF
TRBV10-3,NA,NA,TRBJ2-1,TGTGCCATCAGTGAGTCGAAGCCTAGGAATTCCTACAATGAGCAGTTCTTC,CAISESKPRNSYNEQFF
TRBV11-2,NA,NA,TRBJ1-5,TGTGCCAGCAGCTTAGATGGCGGTCAGCCCCAGCATTTT,CASSLDGGQPQHF
TRBV15,NA,NA,TRBJ1-6,TGTGCCACCAGCGGTTCTGACAGAGGCCCATTTGATTCACCCCTCCACTTT,CATSGSDRGPFDSPLHF
TRBV5-1,NA,NA,TRBJ2-1,TGCGCCAGCAGCCTGGGCACCCGGGGTGAGCAGTTCTTC,CASSLGTRGEQFF
TRBV12-3/TRBV12-4,NA,TRBD2,TRBJ2-7,TGTGCCAGCACCGTTAGCGGGGTTGAGCAGTACTTC,CASTVSGVEQYF
TRBV19,NA,TRBD1,TRBJ1-2,TGTGCCAGTAACGAAAACAGGGGAAGGGGAGGCTACACCTTC,CASNENRGRGGYTF
TRBV29-1,once,TRBD1,TRBJ2-1,TGCAGCGTTGAAGATATCCCGGGACAGGGTAGGAATGAGCAGTTCTTC,CSVEDIPGQGRNEQFF
TRBV3-1/TRBV3-2,NA,NA,TRBJ2-5,TGTGCCAGCAGCCCGGACAATAGAGGGTTGGAGACCCAGTACTTC,CASSPDNRGLETQYF
TRBV27,NA,NA,TRBJ2-3,TGTGCCAGCAGTCCCAGACTCAACACCGGAGATACGCAGTATTTT,CASSPRLNTGDTQYF
TRBV27,NA,TRBD1,TRBJ1-2,TGTGCCAGCCCTTGTCACAGGGGGTGCTCTGGCTACACCTTC,CASPCHRGCSGYTF
TRBV28,NA,NA,TRBJ1-2,TGTGCCAGCGTCTTACAGGAAGACTACACCTTC,CASVLQEDYTF
TRBV13,NA,NA,TRBJ2-5,TGTGCCAGCAGCTCTCTTGAGCAAGAGACCCAGTACTTC,CASSSLEQETQYF
TRBV14,NA,NA,TRBJ2-6,TGTGCCAGCAGGCGGACAGCTACCCAATTTCGAGCCAACGTCCTGACTTTC,CASRRTATQFRANVLTF
TRBV4-1,NA,NA,TRBJ1-3,TGCGCCAGCAGCCAAGACCCAGGGATCTCTGGAAACACCATATATTTT,CASSQDPGISGNTIYF
TRBV4-1,NA,TRBD1,TRBJ1-4,TGCGCCAGCAGCCAACAGGGGGTAGGTGAAAAACTGTTTTTT,CASSQQGVGEKLFF
TRBV3-1/TRBV3-2,NA,NA,TRBJ2-6,TGTGCCAGCAGCCAAGGTATTTTGTTAGGGGCCAACGTCCTGACTTTC,CASSQGILLGANVLTF
TRBV7-2,NA,NA,TRBJ1-5,TGTGCCAGCAGCCCAGACAGTCATTGGCCCCAGCATTTT,CASSPDSHWPQHF
TRBV28,NA,NA,TRBJ2-7,TGTGCCAGCAGTTTCGGGGTGGAGACCTACGAGCAGTACTTC,CASSFGVETYEQYF
TRBV6-1,NA,NA,TRBJ1-6,TGTGCCAGCAGTGACGTAAGCTCCTATAATTCACCCCTCCACTTT,CASSDVSSYNSPLHF
TRBV6-1,NA,NA,TRBJ2-2,TGTGCCAGCAGTGAAAATGCAGGGGCGGGCGGGGAGCTGTTTTTT,CASSENAGAGGELFF
TRBV12-3/TRBV12-4,NA,NA,TRBJ2-2,TGTGCCAGCAGTTCAAATATCGGCGGGGAGCTGTTTTTT,CASSSNIGGELFF
TRBV2,NA,NA,TRBJ2-2,TGTGCCAGCAGCCACCATACCCAAAGATACACCGGGGAGCTGTTTTTT,CASSHHTQRYTGELFF
TRBV4-2,few,TRBD2,TRBJ2-5,TGTGCCAGCAGCCCAACACGAGGACTAGCCCAAGAGACCCAGTACTTC,CASSPTRGLAQETQYF
TRBV7-9,few,NA,TRBJ1-2,TGTGCCAGCAGCCCCTCGGGGAGCTATGGCTACACCTTC,CASSPSGSYGYTF
TRBV4-1,NA,NA,TRBJ1-3,TGCGCCAGCAGCCAAGTTCGTGCCCCCCTTAGGCCGCCTGGAAACACCATATATTTT,CASSQVRAPLRPPGNTIYF
TRBV7-3,NA,NA,TRBJ2-7,TGTGCCAGCAGCTTAGGCCTCGAGGACGAGCAGTACTTC,CASSLGLEDEQYF
TRBV14,once,NA,TRBJ1-1,TGTGCCAGCAGCCTTAAAGCCTTGGGTCGAGGTATGAACACTGAAGCTTTCTTT,CASSLKALGRGMNTEAFF
TRBV28,once,NA,TRBJ2-7,TGTGCCAGCTTGGGCTTGCTTAGCGGCACAGGGATTGACGAGCAGTACTTC,CASLGLLSGTGIDEQYF
TRBV28,NA,NA,TRBJ1-4,TGTGCCAGCAGTCCTACCGGACAGTCAGGAGGGGAAAAACTGTTTTTT,CASSPTGQSGGEKLFF
TRBV27,once,NA,TRBJ1-4,TGTGCCAGCCGAACAGGCTTTGAAAAACTGTTTTTT,CASRTGFEKLFF
TRBV9,NA,NA,TRBJ1-2,TGTGCCAGCAGCGTAGGGAACAGCTATGGCTACACCTTC,CASSVGNSYGYTF
TRBV5-1,NA,TRBD1,TRBJ1-1,TGCGCCAGCAGCTTGGCCTTGGGACAGGGACTGCGGACTGAAGCTTTCTTT,CASSLALGQGLRTEAFF
TRBV28,NA,TRBD1,TRBJ2-3,TGTGCCAGCAGTGGACAGGTGAGCCACACAGATACGCAGTATTTT,CASSGQVSHTDTQYF
TRBV6-4,once,NA,TRBJ1-5,TGTGCCAGCCGTCCTTCGGGGAATAGCAATCAGCCCCAGCATTTT,CASRPSGNSNQPQHF
TRBV6-5,NA,NA,TRBJ2-7,TGTGCCAGCAGCCCAGGGATGGGCGAGCAGTACTTC,CASSPGMGEQYF
TRBV21-1,NA,NA,TRBJ1-2,TGTGCCAGCAGCAAAGAACTTGGGAGGACACCTTATGGCTACACCTTC,CASSKELGRTPYGYTF
TRBV12-3/TRBV12-4,NA,NA,TRBJ1-5,TGTGCCAGCCAGGGAGGTTCCGGGCCCCAGCATTTT,CASQGGSGPQHF
TRBV7-8,once,NA,TRBJ2-3,TGTGCCAGCAGCTCCCGATGGGGGGGCACCGCAGATACGCAGTATTTT,CASSSRWGGTADTQYF
TRBV2,few,NA,TRBJ1-2,TGTGCCAGCAGTGAATTTCAGGACCCAGACTATGGCTACACCTTC,CASSEFQDPDYGYTF
TRBV5-6,NA,NA,TRBJ2-3,TGTGCCAGCCAACCCACCCTGAGCACAGATACGCAGTATTTT,CASQPTLSTDTQYF
TRBV4-1,few,TRBD1,TRBJ1-4,TGCGCCAGCAGCCAAGTCGCCACGGGACAGGGATATGAAAAACTGTTTTTT,CASSQVATGQGYEKLFF
TRBV6-5,once,TRBD1,TRBJ1-2,TGTGCCAGCAGTCTGACAGGGGTGGCCTATGGCTACACCTTC,CASSLTGVAYGYTF
TRBV5-4,NA,TRBD1,TRBJ1-2,TGTGCCAGCAGCCGTCCCGGGACAGTTTCTAACTATGGCTACACCTTC,CASSRPGTVSNYGYTF
TRBV27,NA,NA,TRBJ2-1,TGTGCCAGCAGATCCTTCCGGCAGGTCTACAATGAGCAGTTCTTC,CASRSFRQVYNEQFF
TRBV27,NA,NA,TRBJ1-5,TGTGCCAGCAGTTTGGGTAGCAATCAGCCCCAGCATTTT,CASSLGSNQPQHF